Below, 10 T cell receptor beta chains from the same sample are listed, as sequenced in a study of T-cell memory formation after mild COVID-19. TCRdb reprocessed the 5' RACE reads with MiXCR, giving one entry per CDR3 protein. The sample lists hundreds of thousands of distinct CDR3 sequences, 20% to 25% occurring once. The sample was PBMCs or a T cell subset sorted from them (not recorded which). The receptors stem from an adult woman who had mild COVID-19 (a few samples of this study predate the infection). Cell type and time point are not known.

The chain has TRBV14 and TRBJ2-4; tentatively, D is TRBD2 (6 bases). V shed 1 base and J shed 10 bases, with 8 bases lying between them. The CDR3 consists of 12 residues. Germline V lookup: CDR1 SGHDN, CDR2 FVKESK. DNA for the CDR3: TGTGCCAGCAGCCAAGCTGGGAGGATTCAGTACTTC. It yields the protein CASSQAGRIQYF.

This clonotype was found a few times. The chain employs TRBV5-1 and TRBJ1-2; D is unclear. CDR3 length: 14 amino acids. Per the germline V gene, CDR1 is SGHRS and CDR2 is YFSETQ. The germline V and J ends were trimmed by 3 bases and 6 bases, with 15 bases remaining between them. CDR3 sequence reads: CASSSTVGYDGYTF. The CDR3 bases are TGCGCCAGCAGCTCGACGGTCGGGTATGATGGCTACACCTTC. The full variable domain, with the rest looked up from reference TRBV5-1 and TRBJ1-2, is KAGVTQTPRYLIKTRGQQVTLSCSPISGHRSVSWYQQTPGQGLQFLFEYFSETQRNKGNFPGRFSGRQFSNSRSEMNVSTLELGDSALYLCASSSTVGYDGYTFGSGTRLTVV.

This clonotype has just a few counts. This sequence joins TRBV7-2 and TRBJ2-1, with D unclear. The CDR3 contains 17 residues. Per the germline V gene, CDR1 is SGHTA and CDR2 is FQGNSA. Trimming took off 0 bases at V and 10 bases at J, with 22 bases between the two ends. CDR3 coding DNA: TGTGCCAGCAGCTTAGCGTTCAGGCTAACCCGTGCTAGGGAGCAGTTCTTC. Translated, it gives CASSLAFRLTRAREQFF. The full variable domain, its missing parts supplied by reference TRBV7-2 and TRBJ2-1, is GAGVSQSPSNKVTEKGKDVELRCDPISGHTALYWYRQSLGQGLEFLIYFQGNSAPDKSGLPSDRFSAERTGGSVSTLTIQRTQQEDSAVYLCASSLAFRLTRAREQFFGPGTRLTVL.

This clonotype was seen only a few times. The rearrangement joins TRBV14 to TRBJ2-2; 11 nucleotides match TRBD2. This CDR3 contains 18 residues. CDR1 and CDR2 from the germline V gene are SGHDN and FVKESK. V gave up 5 bases and J gave up 2 bases; unmatched junction bases: 10. CDR3 in amino acids: CASSWSRLAGGNTGELFF. The CDR3 DNA follows: TGTGCCAGCAGCTGGTCAAGGCTAGCGGGAGGAAACACCGGGGAGCTGTTTTTT.

This clonotype has only a few counts. The V gene is TRBV9, the J gene TRBJ1-4; D unclear. Germline V gene sequence: CDR1 SGDLS, CDR2 YYNGEE. This CDR3 is built from 16 residues. Trimming took 3 bases from V and 0 from J, leaving 12 bases between them. Here the CDR3 reads CASSEGGISTNEKLFF. The CDR3 coding sequence is TGTGCCAGCAGCGAAGGTGGGATCTCAACTAATGAAAAACTGTTTTTT.

This clonotype was counted between two and nine times. The rearrangement joins TRBV6-6 to TRBJ2-2; no definite D call. The germline V and J ends were trimmed by 6 bases and 9 bases, with 5 bases remaining between them. Germline CDR1 and CDR2: MNHNY and SVGAGI (reference sequence). The CDR3 loop spans 10 amino acids. For the CDR3, the DNA is TGTGCCAGCAGGGCTAGGGAGCTGTTTTTT. Its translation: CASRARELFF.

This clonotype appeared a few times. The chain couples TRBV3-1 to TRBJ1-2, with D unresolved. V shed 10 bases and J shed 4 bases, with 16 bases lying between them. Germline assignment: CDR1 LGHDT and CDR2 YNNKEL (reference sequence). The CDR3 is made up of 13 amino acids. Written as DNA, the CDR3 is TGTGCCACCTTAGGAGCGGCCGGCTATGGCTACACCTTC. Translated: CATLGAAGYGYTF.

There are a few counts of this clonotype. The chain recombines TRBV24-1 with TRBJ2-1; 13 bases line up with TRBD2. CDR1 is KGHDR and CDR2 is SFDVKD in the germline V gene. The J segment lost 5 bases and the V segment lost 7 bases, leaving 10 bases of the junction unmatched. The CDR3 runs to 17 residues. The CDR3 nucleotides are TGTGCCACCAGGTATCTGAGGACTAGCGGGAGCGACAATGAGCAGTTCTTC. Residues: CATRYLRTSGSDNEQFF.

This rearrangement joins TRBV20-1 to TRBJ1-1, with D perhaps TRBD1 (6 bases). Trimming removed 6 bases at V and 6 bases at J, with 20 bases between. CDR3 length equals 14 residues. Germline V lookup: CDR1 DFQATT, CDR2 SNEGSKA (reference sequence). The CDR3 DNA sequence: TGCAGTGCCCTGTTAAGGCGGGGGGCTTCTGAAGCTTTCTTT. This sequence encodes CSALLRRGASEAFF.

This clonotype occurred a few times. This rearrangement joins TRBV7-2 to TRBJ2-3, with a weak D call TRBD2 (5 bases). Between the trimmed V and J ends, which lost 5 bases and 0 bases, there was a span of 12 bases. This CDR3 has 15 residues. CDR1 is SGHTA, CDR2 FQGNSA, per germline. CDR3 sequence reads: CASSPFGGSTDTQYF. CDR3 bases: TGTGCCAGCAGCCCGTTTGGAGGTAGCACAGATACGCAGTATTTT.